The 12 T cell receptor beta chains below were found in one sample sequenced in a study of cytomegalovirus exposure and HLA in healthy donors. This PCR relied on a set of 60 Vbeta primers and 13 Jbeta primers. Method: immunoSEQ multiplex PCR; TCRdb's copy keeps in-frame clones and lacks some. The sample includes more than 150,000 clones, 70% to 90% of them seen just once. Input material: PBMCs. The receptors derive from a woman aged 18-35 years in good health and CMV-seronegative.

V and J are TRBV7-2 and TRBJ1-1; TRBD1 matches at 10 bases. The CDR3 consists of 15 residues. Germline trimming cut 5 bases from V and 7 bases from J; bases unmatched to any gene: 10. Germline loops: CDR1 SGHTA, CDR2 FQGNSA. The CDR3 sequence: CASSRRQGASGEAFF. CDR3 sequence (DNA): TGTGCCAGCAGCCGACGACAGGGGGCTTCGGGTGAAGCTTTCTTT.

The V and J genes are TRBV4-2 and TRBJ2-7, with D possibly matching TRBD1 (6 bases). Trimming removed 6 bases from V and 0 bases from J, with 18 bases in between. Per germline, CDR1 LGHNA and CDR2 YNFKEQ. This CDR3 has 16 residues. The CDR3 bases are TGTGCCAGCAGTAGAACTTTTGGACAGAGCTCCTACGAGCAGTACTTC. Translation gives CASSRTFGQSSYEQYF.

This clone appeared once. V usage is TRBV18 and J usage is TRBJ2-7; 9 bases fit TRBD2. The trim removed 0 bases at V and 0 bases at J, leaving 3 bases unmatched. The CDR3 sequence is 16 residues long. The V gene's germline CDR1 is KGHSH and CDR2 LQKENI. The CDR3 loop reads CASSPPGSGGSYEQYF. CDR3 bases: TGTGCCAGCTCACCACCGGGTAGCGGGGGCTCCTACGAGCAGTACTTC.

The chain has TRBV7-9 and TRBJ2-2; 8 nucleotides match TRBD2. The V and J ends lost 5 bases and 1 base, in that order; junction bases with no gene match: 3. The CDR3 covers 15 residues. Germline assignment: CDR1 SEHNR and CDR2 FQNEAQ (reference sequence). CDR3 DNA sequence: TGTGCCAGCAGCAACGGGGGGGGGAACACCGGGGAGCTGTTTTTT. Translation gives CASSNGGGNTGELFF. The whole variable domain, remainder taken from reference TRBV7-9 and TRBJ2-2, is DTGVSQNPRHKITKRGQNVTFRCDPISEHNRLYWYRQTLGQGPEFLTYFQNEAQLEKSRLLSDRFSAERPKGSFSTLEIQRTEQGDSAMYLCASSNGGGNTGELFFGEGSRLTVL.

The count of this clone is one. This CDR3 reads CAIREAPGSPLHF. In DNA form, the CDR3 reads TGTGCCATCAGGGAAGCTCCAGGTTCACCCCTCCACTTT. The rearrangement joins TRBV10-3 to TRBJ1-6; D not certain. The CDR3 has 13 residues. Germline lookup yields CDR1 ENHRY and CDR2 SYGVKD. V lost 6 bases to trimming and J lost 9 bases, with 12 bases between them.

The V gene is TRBV19, the J gene TRBJ1-2; 8 positions agree with TRBD1. The CDR3 runs 13 residues. Germline assignment: CDR1 LNHDA and CDR2 SQIVND (reference sequence). The V segment lost 4 bases and the J segment 5 bases; nucleotides outside the gene matches: 3. As DNA, the CDR3 is TGTGCCAGTAGTACGGACAGGGATTATGGCTACACCTTC. Protein product: CASSTDRDYGYTF.

The V gene is TRBV30, the J gene TRBJ1-2; 7 bases line up with TRBD1. Germline CDR1 reads GTSNPN; CDR2 reads SVGIG (reference sequence). V dropped 7 bases and J dropped 4; count of bases not matched to a gene: 9. The CDR3 is 13 residues long. Written as DNA, the CDR3 is TGTGCCTCCCGGGACAGCTCTTTCTATGGCTACACCTTC. Protein product: CASRDSSFYGYTF.

The CDR3, as DNA: TGTGCCTGGAGTTTTGGCGGGAGAGGGGCAGATACGCAGTATTTT. The encoded protein is CAWSFGGRGADTQYF. V gene TRBV30 combines with J gene TRBJ2-3; TRBD2 agrees at 7 bases. CDR3 length: 15 amino acids. Germline assignment: CDR1 GTSNPN and CDR2 SVGIG (reference sequence). Trimming at V came to 2 bases and at J to 4 bases, leaving 9 bases not matched to a gene.

This clone was picked up one time. The chain recombines TRBV19 with TRBJ1-5; D is ambiguous. Germline CDR1 is LNHDA and CDR2 is SQIVND (reference sequence). This CDR3 has 12 residues. V lost 4 bases and J 4 bases, leaving 5 bases between the germline ends. The CDR3 bases are TGTGCCAGTAGTAGAACTAATCAGCCCCAGCATTTT. Translated, it gives CASSRTNQPQHF.

The chain joins TRBV29-1 to TRBJ2-1; 7 bases agree with TRBD1. The CDR3 extends over 12 amino acids. V lost 6 bases, J lost 8 bases, and 7 bases stayed unmatched. The germline V gene encodes CDR1 SQVTM and CDR2 ANQGSEA. The CDR3 region is CSVGVGTDEQFF. For the CDR3, the DNA is TGCAGCGTAGGAGTCGGGACAGATGAGCAGTTCTTC.

This clone occurred a few times. The rearrangement uses TRBV30 and TRBJ1-1, with TRBD1 matching 9 bases. Germline CDR1 reads GTSNPN; CDR2 reads SVGIG (reference sequence). J gave up 5 bases and V 7 bases, and 5 bases lay outside the gene matches. The CDR3 extends over 12 amino acids. This CDR3 reads CAFYRGRTEAFF. CDR3 DNA sequence: TGTGCCTTTTACAGGGGGCGAACTGAAGCTTTCTTT. Full variable domain (rest looked up from reference TRBV30 and TRBJ1-1): SQTIHQWPATLVQPVGSPLSLECTVEGTSNPNLYWYRQAAGRGLQLLFYSVGIGQISSEVPQNLSASRPQDRQFILSSKKLLLSDSGFYLCAFYRGRTEAFFGQGTRLTVV.

The rearrangement joins TRBV4-1 to TRBJ1-1, with D uncertain. Germline CDR1 reads MGHRA; CDR2 reads YSYEKL. The V end was cut by 0 bases, the J end by 0 bases, with 14 bases between. The CDR3 has 17 residues. The CDR3 sequence is CASSQDRREILNTEAFF. The CDR3 bases are TGCGCCAGCAGCCAAGACCGCCGGGAGATATTGAACACTGAAGCTTTCTTT.